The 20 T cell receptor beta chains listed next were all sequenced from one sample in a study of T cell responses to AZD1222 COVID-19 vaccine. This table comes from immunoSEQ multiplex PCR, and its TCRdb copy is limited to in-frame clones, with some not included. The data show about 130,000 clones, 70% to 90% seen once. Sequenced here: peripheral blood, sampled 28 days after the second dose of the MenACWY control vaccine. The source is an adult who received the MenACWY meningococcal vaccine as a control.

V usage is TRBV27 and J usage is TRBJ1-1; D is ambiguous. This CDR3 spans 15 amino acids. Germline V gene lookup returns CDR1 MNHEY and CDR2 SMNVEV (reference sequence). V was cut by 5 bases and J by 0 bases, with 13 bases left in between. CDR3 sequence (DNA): TGTGCCAGCAGTCTTGATGGACGGGTGAACACTGAAGCTTTCTTT. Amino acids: CASSLDGRVNTEAFF.

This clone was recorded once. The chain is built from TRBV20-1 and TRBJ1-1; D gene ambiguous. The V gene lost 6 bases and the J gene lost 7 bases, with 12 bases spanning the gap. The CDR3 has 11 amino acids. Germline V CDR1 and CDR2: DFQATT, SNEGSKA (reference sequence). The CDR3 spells CSASDRGEAFF. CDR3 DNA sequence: TGCAGTGCCAGTGACCGGGGTGAAGCTTTCTTT.

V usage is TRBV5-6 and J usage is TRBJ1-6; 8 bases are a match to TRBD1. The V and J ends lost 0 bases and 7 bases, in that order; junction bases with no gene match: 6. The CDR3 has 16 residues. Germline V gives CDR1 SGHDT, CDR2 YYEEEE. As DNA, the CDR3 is TGTGCCAGCAGCTTGGCAGGGGGCGCGGGGAATTCACCCCTCCACTTT. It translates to CASSLAGGAGNSPLHF.

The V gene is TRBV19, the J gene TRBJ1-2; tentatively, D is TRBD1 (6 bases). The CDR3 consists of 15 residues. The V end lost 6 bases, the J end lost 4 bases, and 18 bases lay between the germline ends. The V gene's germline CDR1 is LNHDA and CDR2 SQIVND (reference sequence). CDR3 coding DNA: TGTGCCAGTAGGAGAGGGGGGACGTCGGCCTATGGCTACACCTTC. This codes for CASRRGGTSAYGYTF.

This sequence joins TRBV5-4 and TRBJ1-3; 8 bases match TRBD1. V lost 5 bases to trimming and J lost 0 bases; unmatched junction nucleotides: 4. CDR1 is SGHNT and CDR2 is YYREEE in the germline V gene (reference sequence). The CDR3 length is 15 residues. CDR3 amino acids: CASSSDRDSGNTIYF. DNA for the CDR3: TGTGCCAGCAGTTCGGACAGGGACTCTGGAAACACCATATATTTT.

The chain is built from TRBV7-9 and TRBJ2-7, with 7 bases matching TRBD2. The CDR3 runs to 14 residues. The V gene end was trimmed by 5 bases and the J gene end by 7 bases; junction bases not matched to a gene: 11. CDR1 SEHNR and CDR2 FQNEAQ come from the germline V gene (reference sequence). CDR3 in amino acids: CASSLYEVSGEQYF. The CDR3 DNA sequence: TGTGCCAGCAGCCTGTACGAGGTTAGCGGGGAGCAGTACTTC.

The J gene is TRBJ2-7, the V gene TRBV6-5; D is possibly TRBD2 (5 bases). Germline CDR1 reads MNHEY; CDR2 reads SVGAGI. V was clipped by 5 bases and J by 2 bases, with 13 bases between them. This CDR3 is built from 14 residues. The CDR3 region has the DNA TGTGCCAGCAGTCCCCGGGATGGCCCCTACGAGCAGTACTTC. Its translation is CASSPRDGPYEQYF.

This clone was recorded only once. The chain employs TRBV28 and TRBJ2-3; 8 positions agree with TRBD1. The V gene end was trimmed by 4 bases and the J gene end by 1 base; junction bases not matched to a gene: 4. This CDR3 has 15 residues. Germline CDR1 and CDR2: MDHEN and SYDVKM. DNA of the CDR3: TGTGCCAGCAGTTGGACAGGGCGGGGCACAGATACGCAGTATTTT. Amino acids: CASSWTGRGTDTQYF.

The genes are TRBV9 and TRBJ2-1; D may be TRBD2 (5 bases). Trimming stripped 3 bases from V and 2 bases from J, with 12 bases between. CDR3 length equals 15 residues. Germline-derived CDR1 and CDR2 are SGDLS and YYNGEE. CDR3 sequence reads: CASSGEGDPYNEQFF. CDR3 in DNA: TGTGCCAGCAGCGGAGAGGGAGACCCCTACAATGAGCAGTTCTTC. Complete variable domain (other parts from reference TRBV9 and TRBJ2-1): DSGVTQTPKHLITATGQRVTLRCSPRSGDLSVYWYQQSLDQGLQFLIQYYNGEERAKGNILERFSAQQFPDLHSELNLSSLELGDSALYFCASSGEGDPYNEQFFGPGTRLTVL.

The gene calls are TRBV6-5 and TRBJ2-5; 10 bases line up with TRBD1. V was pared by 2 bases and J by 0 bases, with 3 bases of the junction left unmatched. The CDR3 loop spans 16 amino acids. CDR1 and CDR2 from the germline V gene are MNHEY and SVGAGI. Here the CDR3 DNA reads TGTGCCAGCAGTTACCGGGACAGGGGAAACCAAGAGACCCAGTACTTC. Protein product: CASSYRDRGNQETQYF.

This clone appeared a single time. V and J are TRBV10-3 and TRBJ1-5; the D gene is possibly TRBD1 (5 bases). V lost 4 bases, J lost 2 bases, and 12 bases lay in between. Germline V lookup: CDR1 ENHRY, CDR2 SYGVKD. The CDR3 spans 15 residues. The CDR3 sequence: CAISVGGAGNQPQHF. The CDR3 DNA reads TGTGCCATCAGTGTCGGAGGGGCGGGCAATCAGCCCCAGCATTTT.

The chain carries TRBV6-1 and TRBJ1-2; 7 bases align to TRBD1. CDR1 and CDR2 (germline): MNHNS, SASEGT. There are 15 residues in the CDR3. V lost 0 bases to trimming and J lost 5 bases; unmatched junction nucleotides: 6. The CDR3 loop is CASSEATGMRYGYTF. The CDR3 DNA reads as TGTGCCAGCAGTGAAGCGACAGGGATGAGATATGGCTACACCTTC.

The CDR3 is CASSSTGDHTEAFF. The CDR3 DNA reads TGTGCCAGCAGCTCGACAGGGGATCACACTGAAGCTTTCTTT. The rearrangement joins TRBV5-6 to TRBJ1-1; 8 bases line up with TRBD1. The CDR3 covers 14 residues. Germline V gives CDR1 SGHDT, CDR2 YYEEEE. V lost 3 bases and J lost 3; bases outside the gene matches: 4.

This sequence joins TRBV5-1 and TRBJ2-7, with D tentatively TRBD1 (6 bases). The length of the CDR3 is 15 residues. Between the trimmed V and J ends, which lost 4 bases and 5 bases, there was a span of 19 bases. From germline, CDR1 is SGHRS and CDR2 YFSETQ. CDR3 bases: TGCGCCAGCAGCCTAGAGGGGGATTCTCTAAACGAGCAGTACTTC. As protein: CASSLEGDSLNEQYF.

Here the CDR3 reads CASSKDSGVYEQYF. DNA for the CDR3: TGTGCCAGCAGCAAAGATTCGGGAGTTTACGAGCAGTACTTC. The V call is TRBV6-2 or TRBV6-3, the J call TRBJ2-7; tentative D call: TRBD2 (6 bases). The CDR3 sequence is 14 residues long. Per the germline V gene, CDR1 is MNHEY and CDR2 is SVGEGT. The V end was cut by 6 bases, the J end by 4 bases, with 16 bases between.

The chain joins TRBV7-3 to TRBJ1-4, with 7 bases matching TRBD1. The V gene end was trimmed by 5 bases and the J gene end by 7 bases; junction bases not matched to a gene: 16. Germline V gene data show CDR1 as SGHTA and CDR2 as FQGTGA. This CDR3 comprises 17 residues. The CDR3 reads CASSKSFGTAQGEKLFF. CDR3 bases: TGTGCCAGCAGCAAAAGCTTCGGGACAGCCCAGGGTGAAAAACTGTTTTTT.

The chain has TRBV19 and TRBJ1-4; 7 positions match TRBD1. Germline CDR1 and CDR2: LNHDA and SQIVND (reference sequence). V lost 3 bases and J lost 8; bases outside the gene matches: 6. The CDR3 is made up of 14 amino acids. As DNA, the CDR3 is TGTGCCAGTAGTATGGGGGACAGCTCGGAAAAACTGTTTTTT. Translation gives CASSMGDSSEKLFF.

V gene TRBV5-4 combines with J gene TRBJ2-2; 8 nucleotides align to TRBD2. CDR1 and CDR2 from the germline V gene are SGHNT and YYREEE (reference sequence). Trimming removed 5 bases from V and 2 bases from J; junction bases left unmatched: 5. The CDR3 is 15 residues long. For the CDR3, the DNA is TGTGCCAGCAGTCCGGGGGGGCCAAACACCGGGGAGCTGTTTTTT. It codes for CASSPGGPNTGELFF.

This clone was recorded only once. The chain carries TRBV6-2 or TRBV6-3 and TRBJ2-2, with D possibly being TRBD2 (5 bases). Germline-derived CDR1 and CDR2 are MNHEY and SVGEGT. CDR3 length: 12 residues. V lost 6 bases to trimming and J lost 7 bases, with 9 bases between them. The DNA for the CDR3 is TGTGCCAGCAGCAAACGGGGCGGGGAGCTGTTTTTT. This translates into CASSKRGGELFF.

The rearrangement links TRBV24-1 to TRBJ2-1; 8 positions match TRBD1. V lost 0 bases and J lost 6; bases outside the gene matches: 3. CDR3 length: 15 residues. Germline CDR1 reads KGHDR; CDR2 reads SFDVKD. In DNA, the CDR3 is TGTGCCACCAGTGATTTGGGCAGGGGGCCCAATGAGCAGTTCTTC. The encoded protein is CATSDLGRGPNEQFF.